These 8 T cell receptor beta chains came from one sample sequenced in a study of T cell responses to AZD1222 COVID-19 vaccine. Clones were read by immunoSEQ multiplex PCR, and TCRdb kept only the in-frame ones, dropping some. The sample has 120,000 or so clones, roughly 90% seen once. This specimen was peripheral blood, taken 28 days after the second AZD1222 dose. These TCRs come from an adult who received the AZD1222 COVID-19 vaccine.

The V and J genes are TRBV28 and TRBJ1-4, with no clear D. Trimming left V 1 base short and J 8 bases short, with 14 bases between. CDR1 is MDHEN, CDR2 SYDVKM, per germline. The CDR3 has 15 amino acids. CDR3: CASSLLAGIGEKLFF. For the CDR3, the DNA is TGTGCCAGCAGTTTATTAGCGGGGATAGGGGAAAAACTGTTTTTT. The full variable domain, in which reference TRBV28 and TRBJ1-4 provide the parts outside the CDR3, is DVKVTQSSRYLVKRTGEKVFLECVQDMDHENMFWYRQDPGLGLRLIYFSYDVKMKEKGDIPEGYSVSREKKERFSLILESASTNQTSMYLCASSLLAGIGEKLFFGSGTQLSVL.

This CDR3 reads CASRRDIRKGGYTF. For the CDR3, the DNA is TGTGCCAGCAGACGGGACATCAGAAAGGGCGGCTACACCTTC. The chain couples TRBV6-5 to TRBJ1-2, with TRBD1 as a possible D gene (6 bases). The CDR3 spans 14 residues. V lost 6 bases to trimming and J lost 8 bases, with 19 bases between them. Per germline, CDR1 MNHEY and CDR2 SVGAGI.

This rearrangement joins TRBV2 to TRBJ1-5, with D possibly being TRBD1 (5 bases). Looked up from germline, CDR1 is SNHLY and CDR2 is FYNNEI. This CDR3 contains 14 residues. Trimming left V 6 bases short and J 9 bases short, with 18 bases between. In DNA form, the CDR3 reads TGTGCCAGCAGGGGTTCTGGGGGATATTCGCCCCAGCATTTT. Translating it yields CASRGSGGYSPQHF. Drawing the rest from reference TRBV2 and TRBJ1-5, the complete variable domain is EPEVTQTPSHQVTQMGQEVILRCVPISNHLYFYWYRQILGQKVEFLVSFYNNEISEKSEIFDDQFSVERPDGSNFTLKIRSTKLEDSAMYFCASRGSGGYSPQHFGDGTRLSIL.

The CDR3 loop reads CASSVDRFNQPQHF. The CDR3 bases are TGTGCCAGCAGCGTAGACCGATTCAATCAGCCCCAGCATTTT. V usage is TRBV9 and J usage is TRBJ1-5; D gene ambiguous. V was pared by 0 bases and J by 3 bases, with 7 bases between. The CDR3 covers 14 residues. The germline gives CDR1 SGDLS, CDR2 YYNGEE.

Only a few counts were recorded for this clone. The rearrangement joins TRBV19 to TRBJ1-1; D is ambiguous. The CDR3 is 14 residues long. V gave up 7 bases and J gave up 0 bases, with 12 bases separating them. Germline CDR1 and CDR2: LNHDA and SQIVND (reference sequence). The CDR3 DNA reads TGTGCCAGTACCTACTCGGGCCTGAACACTGAAGCTTTCTTT. This codes for CASTYSGLNTEAFF. Based on the CDR3 plus reference TRBV19 and TRBJ1-1, the full variable domain is DGGITQSPKYLFRKEGQNVTLSCEQNLNHDAMYWYRQDPGQGLRLIYYSQIVNDFQKGDIAEGYSVSREKKESFPLTVTSAQKNPTAFYLCASTYSGLNTEAFFGQGTRLTVV.

The V gene is TRBV5-1, the J gene TRBJ1-2; maybe TRBD1 (5 bases). The V end was cut by 4 bases, the J end by 2 bases, with 9 bases between. CDR3 length equals 13 residues. CDR1 is SGHRS and CDR2 is YFSETQ in the germline V gene. The DNA for the CDR3 is TGCGCCAGCAGCACCCAGGGAAACTATGGCTACACCTTC. This sequence encodes CASSTQGNYGYTF.

The chain employs TRBV7-9 and TRBJ1-2; D perhaps matches TRBD1 (5 bases). CDR3 length equals 16 residues. Germline V gene data show CDR1 as SEHNR and CDR2 as FQNEAQ (reference sequence). Trimming removed 5 bases at V and 0 bases at J, with 16 bases between. In DNA form, the CDR3 reads TGTGCCAGCAGCGCCGACGGGGCCATTGCTAACTATGGCTACACCTTC. This translates into CASSADGAIANYGYTF.

This chain links TRBV27 with TRBJ2-2, with a possible D match to TRBD1 (6 bases). Trimming left V 6 bases short and J 7 bases short, with 18 bases between. The CDR3 consists of 15 residues. Germline values: CDR1 MNHEY, CDR2 SMNVEV (reference sequence). The DNA for the CDR3 is TGTGCCAGCAGCTTCGCATGGCAGGGACACGGGGAGCTGTTTTTT. This translates into CASSFAWQGHGELFF.